Listed below are T cell receptor beta chains from one sample, sequenced in a study of blood T cell repertoires in COVID-19. The protocol was immunoSEQ multiplex PCR, while the TCRdb copy is restricted to in-frame clones and leaves out a portion. The table records 250,000 to 400,000 clones, 75% to 90% of them present only once. Sequenced input: peripheral blood. The receptors derive from a woman aged 30 to 39 with COVID-19, enrolled during active disease. Both conserved end residues are part of each CDR3. The D gene is left open where the match is weak. Not all rows give a size; the values are once, few, many and, for expanded clones, a class.

CDR3: CASSIGQTKNSPLHF
DNA: TGTGCCAGTAGTATCGGACAGACTAAGAATTCACCCCTCCACTTT
D: NA
V: TRBV19
J: TRBJ1-6
size: NA
length: 15

CDR3: CASSRTGVDTGELFF
DNA: TGTGCCAGTAGCCGGACAGGGGTCGACACCGGGGAGCTGTTTTTT
D: TRBD1
V: TRBV19
J: TRBJ2-2
size: NA
length: 15

CDR3: CASSEELVAGGADTQYF
DNA: TGTGCCAGCAGTGAAGAATTAGTAGCGGGAGGGGCAGATACGCAGTATTTT
D: TRBD2
V: TRBV6-4
J: TRBJ2-3
size: few
length: 17

CDR3: CASSLGTGLSSYEQYF
DNA: TGTGCCAGCAGCTTGGGGACAGGTTTGAGCTCCTACGAGCAGTACTTC
D: TRBD1
V: TRBV5-8
J: TRBJ2-7
size: NA
length: 16

CDR3: CASSQTGRDQPQHF
DNA: TGTGCCAGCAGCCAGACAGGGCGGGATCAGCCCCAGCATTTT
D: TRBD1
V: TRBV25-1
J: TRBJ1-5
size: NA
length: 14

CDR3: CASSIDPLWGSAHQEQFF
DNA: TGTGCCAGTAGTATAGATCCCCTGTGGGGTAGCGCCCACCAGGAGCAGTTCTTC
D: NA
V: TRBV19
J: TRBJ2-1
size: NA
length: 18

CDR3: CASSSIRDFVLNEQFF
DNA: TGTGCCAGCAGTTCCATCCGGGACTTCGTTCTCAATGAGCAGTTCTTC
D: NA
V: TRBV27
J: TRBJ2-1
size: NA
length: 16

CDR3: CASSDATRMNTEAFF
DNA: TGTGCCAGCAGTGATGCGACCAGGATGAACACTGAAGCTTTCTTT
D: NA
V: TRBV25-1
J: TRBJ1-1
size: once
length: 15

CDR3: CASGLGTSGHPTDTQYF
DNA: TGTGCCAGCGGCTTGGGGACTAGCGGGCACCCCACAGATACGCAGTATTTT
D: TRBD2
V: TRBV2
J: TRBJ2-3
size: NA
length: 17

CDR3: CASSLESHYEQYF
DNA: TGTGCCAGCAGCTTGGAGAGTCACTACGAGCAGTACTTC
D: NA
V: TRBV5-5
J: TRBJ2-7
size: NA
length: 13

CDR3: CASSFGLVRVNEQFF
DNA: TGTGCCAGCAGCTTTGGACTAGTTAGGGTCAATGAGCAGTTCTTC
D: TRBD2
V: TRBV11-3
J: TRBJ2-1
size: NA
length: 15

CDR3: CASTLSSGQNSGNTIYF
DNA: TGTGCCAGTACCCTATCCTCGGGACAGAACTCTGGAAACACCATATATTTT
D: TRBD1
V: TRBV19
J: TRBJ1-3
size: NA
length: 17

CDR3: CASSLVTSGSTDTQYF
DNA: TGCGCCAGCAGCTTGGTCACTAGCGGCAGCACAGATACGCAGTATTTT
D: TRBD2
V: TRBV5-1
J: TRBJ2-3
size: NA
length: 16

CDR3: CASSTGQLGVYGYTF
DNA: TGTGCCAGCAGTACCGGACAGTTAGGAGTCTATGGCTACACCTTC
D: NA
V: TRBV28
J: TRBJ1-2
size: NA
length: 15

CDR3: CASSYAGRGEYSYNEQFF
DNA: TGTGCCAGCAGTTACGCGGGGAGAGGGGAATACTCCTACAATGAGCAGTTCTTC
D: NA
V: TRBV6-2/TRBV6-3
J: TRBJ2-1
size: NA
length: 18

CDR3: CASSWAGDRGYEQYF
DNA: TGTGCCAGCAGTTGGGCCGGGGACAGGGGCTACGAGCAGTACTTC
D: TRBD1
V: TRBV6-5
J: TRBJ2-7
size: NA
length: 15

CDR3: CASSDTGYEQYF
DNA: TGCGCCAGCAGTGACACAGGTTACGAGCAGTACTTC
D: NA
V: TRBV10-2
J: TRBJ2-7
size: NA
length: 12

CDR3: CASSQPPGGRGEKLFF
DNA: TGTGCCAGCAGCCAGCCCCCAGGGGGGCGAGGGGAAAAACTGTTTTTT
D: TRBD1
V: TRBV3-1/TRBV3-2
J: TRBJ1-4
size: NA
length: 16

CDR3: CASSSPTGQGDDEQYF
DNA: TGTGCCAGCAGCAGCCCCACGGGACAGGGGGATGACGAGCAGTACTTC
D: TRBD1
V: TRBV7-9
J: TRBJ2-7
size: NA
length: 16

CDR3: CASSLSSGTADQPQHF
DNA: TGTGCCAGCAGCTTATCCTCCGGGACAGCGGACCAGCCCCAGCATTTT
D: TRBD1
V: TRBV11-2
J: TRBJ1-5
size: NA
length: 16

CDR3: CASSLGTNSFEQYF
DNA: TGCGCCAGCAGCCTAGGGACTAACTCCTTCGAGCAGTACTTC
D: TRBD2
V: TRBV5-1
J: TRBJ2-7
size: NA
length: 14

CDR3: CASSLTPGRGLQGYTF
DNA: TGTGCCAGCAGCTTAACCCCCGGCAGGGGGCTTCAAGGCTACACCTTC
D: TRBD1
V: TRBV5-8
J: TRBJ1-2
size: NA
length: 16

CDR3: CAWSLGQPYGYTF
DNA: TGTGCCTGGAGTCTCGGACAGCCCTATGGCTACACCTTC
D: NA
V: TRBV30
J: TRBJ1-2
size: NA
length: 13

CDR3: CASSQELGQKYEQYF
DNA: TGTGCCAGCAGCCAAGAACTAGGACAGAAATACGAGCAGTACTTC
D: NA
V: TRBV3-1/TRBV3-2
J: TRBJ2-7
size: NA
length: 15

CDR3: CASSSGSPGNTIYF
DNA: TGCGCCAGCAGCTCGGGGTCCCCCGGAAACACCATATATTTT
D: NA
V: TRBV5-1
J: TRBJ1-3
size: NA
length: 14

CDR3: CASSRTLTGGNTIYF
DNA: TGTGCCAGCAGTAGGACACTGACAGGTGGAAACACCATATATTTT
D: NA
V: TRBV6-5
J: TRBJ1-3
size: NA
length: 15